The 27 T cell receptor beta chains below were found in one sample sequenced in a study of cytomegalovirus exposure and HLA in healthy donors. Both 60 Vbeta primers and 13 Jbeta primers went into the PCR. Clones were read by immunoSEQ multiplex PCR, and TCRdb kept only the in-frame ones, dropping some. The sample lists more than 85,000 clones; about 79% were seen once. The specimen was PBMCs. These receptors were taken from a female donor in good health and CMV-seropositive.

The rearrangement joins TRBV4-3 to TRBJ1-5; 8 bases are shared with TRBD1. Germline loops: CDR1 LGHNA, CDR2 YSLEER. The CDR3 runs 16 residues. J lost 5 bases, V lost 2 bases, and 8 bases had no gene match. The DNA of the CDR3 is TGCGCCAGCAGCCAAACCTTCGGACAGGGTGATCAGCCCCAGCATTTT. Translating it yields CASSQTFGQGDQPQHF.

J is TRBJ1-1 and V is TRBV6-5; 9 positions match TRBD1. Germline V gene data show CDR1 as MNHEY and CDR2 as SVGAGI. Trimming at V came to 4 bases and at J to 4 bases, leaving 7 bases not matched to a gene. This CDR3 comprises 15 residues. The CDR3 region is CASSSFDRGGTEAFF. CDR3 sequence (DNA): TGTGCCAGCAGTTCCTTCGACAGGGGGGGCACTGAAGCTTTCTTT.

This chain links TRBV11-2 with TRBJ1-1; D might be TRBD1 (6 bases). CDR3 length equals 13 residues. Looked up from germline, CDR1 is SGHAT and CDR2 is FQNNGV. V was cut by 3 bases and J by 5 bases, with 10 bases left in between. The CDR3 DNA follows: TGTGCCAGCAGCTTTAAGGGGGATACTGAAGCTTTCTTT. Protein sequence: CASSFKGDTEAFF.

This clone was recorded a few times. The rearrangement links TRBV10-1 to TRBJ1-6, with 10 bases that match TRBD1. Germline V CDR1 and CDR2: WNHNN, SYGVQD (reference sequence). V lost 0 bases to trimming and J lost 9 bases; unmatched junction nucleotides: 2. This CDR3 is 15 amino acids long. This CDR3 is CASSESRTGGSPLHF. The CDR3, as DNA: TGCGCCAGCAGTGAGTCCCGGACAGGGGGTTCACCCCTCCACTTT.

The chain employs TRBV5-6 and TRBJ2-7, with D possibly being TRBD1 (5 bases). The V end lost 2 bases, the J end lost 4 bases, and 19 bases lay between the germline ends. The CDR3 runs 16 residues. Germline assignment: CDR1 SGHDT and CDR2 YYEEEE. For the CDR3, the DNA is TGTGCCAGCAGCTTCACGACAGTCCTGGGCCAGTACGAGCAGTACTTC. This encodes CASSFTTVLGQYEQYF.

The V call is TRBV4-3, the J call TRBJ2-2; 9 nucleotides agree with TRBD2. Germline CDR1 is LGHNA and CDR2 is YSLEER. V lost 1 base, J lost 0 bases, and 6 bases stayed unmatched. The CDR3 consists of 18 residues. CDR3 in amino acids: CASSQGTSGSANTGELFF. The CDR3 nucleotides are TGCGCCAGCAGCCAAGGCACTAGCGGGTCCGCGAACACCGGGGAGCTGTTTTTT.

This clone showed up just a few times. The CDR3 nucleotides are TGTGCCAGTAGCAGGGATGGTGTTGGAACAGATACGCAGTATTTT. Translating gives CASSRDGVGTDTQYF. The J gene is TRBJ2-3, the V gene TRBV19; possibly TRBD1 for D (5 bases). This CDR3 has 15 amino acids. Germline V lookup: CDR1 LNHDA, CDR2 SQIVND (reference sequence). V lost 6 bases and J lost 3, with 16 bases in between.

With regard to this clone: Other DNA variants within this sample encode the same CDR3. The chain recombines TRBV4-3 with TRBJ1-2, with 7 bases that match TRBD1. Germline V gene sequence: CDR1 LGHNA, CDR2 YSLEER. This CDR3 has 19 residues. V lost 1 base and J lost 2; bases outside the gene matches: 16. The CDR3 DNA reads as TGCGCCAGCAGCCAAGCCTACGCCGGGACAGCAATTACCAACTATGGCTACACCTTC. This sequence encodes CASSQAYAGTAITNYGYTF.

The V call is TRBV11-2, the J call TRBJ1-2; a weak D match, TRBD1 (5 bases). The V gene lost 6 bases and the J gene lost 0 bases, with 14 bases spanning the gap. From germline, CDR1 is SGHAT and CDR2 FQNNGV. This CDR3 region has 15 residues. The CDR3 spells CASSSSGGSNYGYTF. In DNA, the CDR3 is TGTGCCAGCAGTTCCTCGGGGGGATCTAACTATGGCTACACCTTC.

About this clone: Germline and junction disagree at one end, which may indicate a read error. The rearrangement joins TRBV7-9 to TRBJ1-1; TRBD1 might be the D (6 bases). Looked up from germline, CDR1 is SEHNR and CDR2 is FQNEAQ (reference sequence). This CDR3 comprises 12 residues. CDR3 region: CSSSQGGTEAFF. In DNA form, the CDR3 reads TGTTCCAGCAGCCAAGGGGGCACTGAAGCTTTCTTT.

This clone was seen just once. An end of the junction differs from the germline gene, which may be a read error. Other DNA sequences of this sample code for an identical CDR3. The rearrangement uses TRBV6-1 and TRBJ2-3; 7 bases are shared with TRBD1. Germline CDR1 reads MNHNS; CDR2 reads SASEGT. This CDR3 is 12 amino acids long. CDR3 DNA sequence: TGCGTAGGGGGACAGAGCACAGATACGCAGTATTTT. The encoded protein is CVGGQSTDTQYF.

This chain joins TRBV5-5 and TRBJ2-7; D might be TRBD1 (6 bases). Trimming removed 3 bases from V and 2 bases from J, with 21 bases in between. The CDR3 is 17 amino acids. Germline-derived CDR1 and CDR2 are SGHKS and YYEKEE (reference sequence). The CDR3 protein is CASSSSFSGQIPYEQYF. In DNA form, the CDR3 reads TGTGCCAGCAGCTCATCCTTTTCGGGACAAATACCCTACGAGCAGTACTTC.

In its sample, this clone was seen once. The gene calls are TRBV6-1 and TRBJ1-5; maybe TRBD1 (5 bases). Trimming shortened V by 6 bases and J by 1 base, and 10 bases separated the two germline ends. Looked up from germline, CDR1 is MNHNS and CDR2 is SASEGT. The CDR3 totals 14 residues. The CDR3 is CASRPRQSNQPQHF. In DNA form, the CDR3 reads TGTGCCAGCAGGCCTCGACAGAGCAATCAGCCCCAGCATTTT.

J is TRBJ2-5 and V is TRBV11-2; 9 bases match TRBD2. The tail of the sequence fits TRBJ2-7 better, so the J call may be wrong. The length of the CDR3 is 16 residues. From germline, CDR1 is SGHAT and CDR2 FQNNGV. The DNA of the CDR3 is TGTGCCAGCAGCTCCCCCTTGGTAGCGGGAGTTGACGAGCAGTACTTC. The encoded protein is CASSSPLVAGVDEQYF.

A single count supports this clone. The chain combines TRBV18 with TRBJ1-2, with TRBD1 identical over 8 bases. The germline V gene encodes CDR1 KGHSH and CDR2 LQKENI. The CDR3 loop spans 15 amino acids. V lost 5 bases, J lost 0 bases, and 5 bases stayed unmatched. The DNA for the CDR3 is TGTGCCAGCTCATCGGACAGGGTAGCTAACTATGGCTACACCTTC. This codes for CASSSDRVANYGYTF.

This sequence joins TRBV6-5 and TRBJ1-1, with 7 bases that match TRBD1. The ends lost 8 bases at V and 5 bases at J; junction bases unmatched: 5. Germline assignment: CDR1 MNHEY and CDR2 SVGAGI. The CDR3 covers 12 residues. CDR3 sequence (DNA): TGTGCCAGCTTCAGGGGGGCAACTGAAGCTTTCTTT. Translation: CASFRGATEAFF.

The rearrangement uses TRBV7-2 and TRBJ1-3; D is undetermined. The CDR3 length is 16 residues. Germline-derived CDR1 and CDR2 are SGHTA and FQGNSA. The V end was cut by 2 bases, the J end by 0 bases, with 11 bases between. CDR3 protein: CASSLQTAYSGNTIYF. For the CDR3, the DNA is TGTGCCAGCAGCTTACAAACAGCATACTCTGGAAACACCATATATTTT.

CDR3 nucleotides: TGTGCCAGCAGTGATCTCCTTAAAACTGAAGCTTTCTTT. Encoded protein: CASSDLLKTEAFF. The chain joins TRBV2 to TRBJ1-1; no reliable D call. The CDR3 loop spans 13 amino acids. Trimming removed 3 bases from V and 5 bases from J, with 10 bases in between. Looked up from germline, CDR1 is SNHLY and CDR2 is FYNNEI.

The chain links TRBV30 to TRBJ2-1, with TRBD2 identical over 10 bases. Germline CDR1 and CDR2: GTSNPN and SVGIG (reference sequence). The trim removed 6 bases at V and 15 bases at J, leaving 17 bases unmatched. The CDR3 runs to 14 residues. In DNA, the CDR3 is TGTGCCTGCGCTATAACCTCCCTAGCGGGGGTAGGGTTCTTC. Protein: CACAITSLAGVGFF.

The chain has TRBV7-9 and TRBJ1-3; D is unresolved. V shed 5 bases and J shed 8 bases, with 10 bases lying between them. Germline V CDR1 and CDR2: SEHNR, FQNEAQ (reference sequence). The CDR3 runs 12 residues. The CDR3 coding sequence is TGTGCCAGCAGCGAACAAGGAGACACCATATATTTT. Translated, it gives CASSEQGDTIYF. The entire variable domain, with the rest obtained from reference TRBV7-9 and TRBJ1-3, is as follows: DTGVSQNPRHKITKRGQNVTFRCDPISEHNRLYWYRQTLGQGPEFLTYFQNEAQLEKSRLLSDRFSAERPKGSFSTLEIQRTEQGDSAMYLCASSEQGDTIYFGEGSWLTVV.

The V call is TRBV2, the J call TRBJ2-1; 15 positions agree with TRBD2. With 4 bases clipped from V and 3 bases from J, the junction kept 1 base outside the gene matches. The CDR3 totals 16 residues. Germline-derived CDR1 and CDR2 are SNHLY and FYNNEI. CDR3 in amino acids: CASSGTSGGGYNEQFF. Here the CDR3 DNA reads TGTGCCAGCAGTGGGACTAGCGGGGGGGGCTACAATGAGCAGTTCTTC.

This clone came up a few times. This sequence joins TRBV9 and TRBJ1-3, with no clear D. CDR1 and CDR2 (germline): SGDLS, YYNGEE. The germline V and J ends were trimmed by 4 bases and 4 bases, with 18 bases remaining between them. The CDR3 sequence is 16 residues long. CDR3 protein: CASSPEGEVWGNTIYF. CDR3 DNA sequence: TGTGCCAGCAGCCCAGAAGGAGAAGTGTGGGGAAACACCATATATTTT.

The CDR3 nucleotides read TGTGCCAGCAGGCCACCGGGGGAGGGCTACACCTTC. As protein: CASRPPGEGYTF. The rearrangement joins TRBV6-5 to TRBJ1-2, with a weak D call TRBD1 (5 bases). V was cut by 6 bases and J by 8 bases, with 13 bases left in between. This CDR3 spans 12 amino acids. Germline V CDR1 and CDR2: MNHEY, SVGAGI.

Regarding this clone: Germline and junction disagree at one end, which may indicate a read error. The gene calls are TRBV2 and TRBJ2-4; 10 nucleotides align to TRBD1. Germline V gene lookup returns CDR1 SNHLY and CDR2 FYNNEI. The CDR3 has 19 amino acids. CDR3 in amino acids: CASSEARDRGRVAKNSQYF. In DNA, the CDR3 is TGTGCCAGCAGTGAAGCTCGCGACAGGGGGCGCGTGGCCAAAAACAGTCAGTACTTC.

The chain combines TRBV9 with TRBJ1-2; D remains ambiguous. Germline CDR1 SGDLS, CDR2 YYNGEE. The CDR3 consists of 14 residues. V lost 8 bases and J lost 7, with 21 bases in between. CDR3 amino acids: CASPGWQRWGGYTF. Here the CDR3 DNA reads TGTGCCAGTCCGGGGTGGCAAAGGTGGGGTGGCTACACCTTC.

The CDR3 loop reads CASSLAPGAGIYEQYF. In DNA form, the CDR3 reads TGTGCCAGCAGCTTGGCCCCAGGAGCGGGAATCTACGAGCAGTACTTC. The chain employs TRBV5-5 and TRBJ2-7; 7 bases fit TRBD2. Trimming cost V 0 bases and J 3 bases; bases outside gene matches: 9. Germline CDR1 SGHKS, CDR2 YYEKEE (reference sequence). The CDR3 sequence is 16 residues long. Complete variable domain (other parts from reference TRBV5-5 and TRBJ2-7): DAGVTQSPTHLIKTRGQQVTLRCSPISGHKSVSWYQQVLGQGPQFIFQYYEKEERGRGNFPDRFSARQFPNYSSELNVNALLLGDSALYLCASSLAPGAGIYEQYFGPGTRLTVT.

The gene calls are TRBV19 and TRBJ1-3; tentatively, D is TRBD1 (6 bases). CDR1 LNHDA and CDR2 SQIVND come from the germline V gene (reference sequence). CDR3 length: 17 residues. Trimming took 4 bases from V and 0 from J, leaving 16 bases between them. CDR3 protein: CASSKAGTYRSGNTIYF. CDR3 nucleotides: TGTGCCAGTAGTAAAGCCGGGACATATCGCTCTGGAAACACCATATATTTT.